The source of this TCR beta chain is a study of T cell responses to AZD1222 COVID-19 vaccine. The repertoire was sequenced with immunoSEQ multiplex PCR; TCRdb's copy has only in-frame clones and lacks some. The sample comprises approximately 160,000 clones, around 92% of which are singletons, and about 0.9% rests with the top ten. V was shortened by 1 base and J by 0 bases, with 9 bases between the two germline ends. Germline-derived CDR1 and CDR2 are MGHRA and YSYEKL. The CDR3 spans 15 residues. The sample here was peripheral blood, taken on day 0 of AZD1222 vaccination. This receptor was identified in an adult in good health. The rearrangement joins TRBV4-1 to TRBJ1-2; unclear D gene. The CDR3 spells CASSQGPIANYGYTF. The CDR3 DNA reads TGCGCCAGCAGCCAAGGACCGATTGCTAACTATGGCTACACCTTC.